This entry features one T cell receptor (beta chain) sequence. Its antigen is not identified. This record belongs to a study of cytomegalovirus exposure and HLA in healthy donors. Regarding the study as a whole: The classifier reportedly diagnosed cytomegalovirus status with high sensitivity and specificity.

PCR amplification relied on 60 Vbeta primers (plus 13 Jbeta primers). Repertoires were generated with immunoSEQ multiplex PCR, while TCRdb's copy carries only in-frame clones and drops some. Seen here are 95,000 to 150,000 clones, roughly 75% observed once, and the top ten hold approximately 11%. The sequence was collected from a man aged 30 to 39 in good health and CMV-seropositive. The sequenced sample consisted of PBMCs.

CDR3 bases: TGTGCCAGCAGCTTAGGTCGTAGCAATCAGCCCCAGCATTTT. This encodes CASSLGRSNQPQHF. The J gene is TRBJ1-5, the V gene TRBV13; no definite D call. Germline assignment: CDR1 PRHDT and CDR2 FYEKMQ (reference sequence). Trimming stripped 0 bases from V and 0 bases from J, with 3 bases between. The CDR3 loop spans 14 amino acids.